A single sample is the source of the 12 T cell receptor beta chains below, sequenced in a study of T cell responses to AZD1222 COVID-19 vaccine. The protocol was immunoSEQ multiplex PCR, while the TCRdb copy is restricted to in-frame clones and leaves out a portion. The data show more than 70,000 clones, 91% seen once. Source: peripheral blood, taken 28 days after the second AZD1222 dose. These receptors all stem from an adult who received the AZD1222 COVID-19 vaccine.

The genes are TRBV18 and TRBJ2-3; 8 bases are shared with TRBD2. The CDR3 consists of 13 residues. Trimming at V came to 5 bases and at J to 6 bases, leaving 4 bases not matched to a gene. Germline loops: CDR1 KGHSH, CDR2 LQKENI. CDR3 nucleotide sequence: TGTGCCAGCTCAAGACTAGCGTCCGATACGCAGTATTTT. Translating it yields CASSRLASDTQYF.

This clone has more than one count but fewer than ten. The chain uses TRBV24-1 and TRBJ2-1, with a tentative D call TRBD1 (5 bases). The length of the CDR3 is 17 residues. Trimming cost V 3 bases and J 7 bases, with 21 bases left between them. The germline gives CDR1 KGHDR, CDR2 SFDVKD. Here the CDR3 reads CATSDRRARRVSNEQFF. The CDR3 DNA follows: TGTGCCACCAGTGATAGACGGGCGCGCAGGGTATCTAATGAGCAGTTCTTC.

V usage is TRBV5-6 and J usage is TRBJ1-4; D not certain. Between the trimmed V and J ends, which lost 4 bases and 4 bases, there was a span of 14 bases. The germline CDR1 and CDR2 sequences are SGHDT and YYEEEE. The CDR3 is 15 amino acids. DNA for the CDR3: TGTGCCAGCAGCCTAAGGGTTTATGGTAATGAAAAACTGTTTTTT. As protein: CASSLRVYGNEKLFF.

The chain joins TRBV21-1 to TRBJ2-3; TRBD2, the table's D call, was not compared with the DNA. TRBV21-1 is described as a pseudogene. This CDR3 is 19 amino acids long. The CDR3 DNA is TGTGCCAGCAGCAAAGAAGGGACTAGCGGGAGTGATGGTACAGATACGCAGTATTTT. Encoded protein: CASSKEGTSGSDGTDTQYF.

This chain uses TRBV18 with TRBJ1-4; D remains unclear. The CDR3 is 13 residues long. Germline CDR1 KGHSH, CDR2 LQKENI. Trimming removed 2 bases at V and 7 bases at J, with 8 bases between. CDR3 sequence: CASSPVGSEKLFF. The DNA for the CDR3 is TGTGCCAGCTCACCAGTGGGGAGTGAAAAACTGTTTTTT.

This chain links TRBV28 with TRBJ2-2; 7 bases agree with TRBD1. Germline CDR1 MDHEN, CDR2 SYDVKM. This CDR3 has 15 amino acids. V lost 9 bases to trimming and J lost 1 base; unmatched junction nucleotides: 8. CDR3 region: CASRLQGRNTGELFF. The CDR3 bases are TGTGCCAGTCGGTTACAGGGGCGGAACACCGGGGAGCTGTTTTTT.

This chain uses TRBV24-1 with TRBJ1-2; D is perhaps TRBD1 (6 bases). The CDR3 extends over 13 amino acids. The ends were cut back, 7 bases at V and 8 bases at J, with 16 bases in the middle. Germline V CDR1 and CDR2: KGHDR, SFDVKD. CDR3 residues: CATRPQGDRGYTF. As DNA, the CDR3 is TGTGCCACCAGACCACAGGGCGATCGGGGCTACACCTTC.

V is TRBV30 and J is TRBJ1-1; 7 bases match TRBD1. The CDR3 has 15 residues. Trimming took 3 bases from V and 2 from J; bases not matched to a gene: 9. From germline, CDR1 is GTSNPN and CDR2 SVGIG (reference sequence). The CDR3 sequence: CAWRGRQGGNTEAFF. The DNA of the CDR3 is TGTGCCTGGAGGGGTAGACAGGGTGGAAACACTGAAGCTTTCTTT.

This clone was counted once. The chain is built from TRBV6-6 and TRBJ1-1; maybe TRBD1 (6 bases). Germline CDR1 is MNHNY and CDR2 is SVGAGI (reference sequence). Trimming pared 5 bases from V and 1 base from J, leaving 11 bases between. This CDR3 is built from 14 residues. The CDR3 loop reads CASSKQGKNTEAFF. CDR3 bases: TGTGCCAGCAGTAAACAGGGTAAGAACACTGAAGCTTTCTTT.

This chain links TRBV2 with TRBJ2-7; D remains unclear. Per the germline V gene, CDR1 is SNHLY and CDR2 is FYNNEI. V was clipped by 8 bases and J by 0 bases, with 14 bases between them. There are 14 residues in the CDR3. The CDR3 bases are TGTGCCAGCGTTCCAGCTTTGAGCTCCTACGAGCAGTACTTC. Translation: CASVPALSSYEQYF. The whole variable domain, remainder taken from reference TRBV2 and TRBJ2-7, is EPEVTQTPSHQVTQMGQEVILRCVPISNHLYFYWYRQILGQKVEFLVSFYNNEISEKSEIFDDQFSVERPDGSNFTLKIRSTKLEDSAMYFCASVPALSSYEQYFGPGTRLTVT.

CDR3 bases: TGTGCCAGCAGCTTGCAGATCAGAGATGAGCAGTTCTTC. It yields the protein CASSLQIRDEQFF. The rearrangement joins TRBV7-2 to TRBJ2-1, with D hard to call. The CDR3 spans 13 residues. The V and J ends lost 3 bases and 8 bases respectively, with 11 bases between them. The germline V gene encodes CDR1 SGHTA and CDR2 FQGNSA.

The count of this clone is one. This chain connects TRBV30 to TRBJ2-1, with 11 bases matching TRBD2. The CDR3 runs to 13 residues. After removal of 3 bases from V and 10 bases from J, the junction contained 5 bases not matched to a gene. Germline V gives CDR1 GTSNPN, CDR2 SVGIG (reference sequence). In nucleotides, the CDR3 is TGTGCCTGGAGAATAGCGGGGGGGAGGGAGCAGTTCTTC. Protein product: CAWRIAGGREQFF.